The 32 T cell receptor beta chains below were found in one sample sequenced in a study of blood T cell repertoires in COVID-19. This table comes from immunoSEQ multiplex PCR, and its TCRdb copy is limited to in-frame clones, with some not included. The repertoire holds approximately 210,000 clones, with around 86% as singletons. The sequencing sample was made of peripheral blood. The receptors originated from a man aged 50-59 years with COVID-19, enrolled during active disease.

The J gene is TRBJ2-1, the V gene TRBV14; 15 bases fit TRBD2. J lost 5 bases, V lost 2 bases, and 7 bases had no gene match. CDR1 SGHDN and CDR2 FVKESK come from the germline V gene. This CDR3 has 18 residues. The DNA of the CDR3 is TGTGCCAGCAGCCAACCCCGGACTAGCGGGAGGGCCGACAATGAGCAGTTCTTC. Translated: CASSQPRTSGRADNEQFF. Full variable domain (outside the CDR3, taken from reference TRBV14 and TRBJ2-1): EAGVTQFPSHSVIEKGQTVTLRCDPISGHDNLYWYRRVMGKEIKFLLHFVKESKQDESGMPNNRFLAERTGGTYSTLKVQPAELEDSGVYFCASSQPRTSGRADNEQFFGPGTRLTVL.

CDR3 sequence reads: CASSQRGTFNEQFF. In nucleotides, the CDR3 is TGTGCCAGCAGCCAAAGGGGTACATTCAATGAGCAGTTCTTC. The gene calls are TRBV3-1 (or the pseudogene TRBV3-2) and TRBJ2-1, with a weak D call TRBD1 (5 bases). The V gene lost 2 bases and the J gene lost 6 bases, with 11 bases spanning the gap. Germline CDR1 and CDR2: LGHDT and YNNKEL (reference sequence). The CDR3 has 14 residues.

The chain uses TRBV29-1 and TRBJ1-1; D not resolved. This CDR3 is built from 14 residues. The V gene lost 6 bases and the J gene lost 1 base, with 15 bases spanning the gap. CDR1 and CDR2 (germline): SQVTM, ANQGSEA. CDR3 region: CSVLTNRGNTEAFF. The CDR3, as DNA: TGCAGCGTGCTGACCAACCGGGGGAACACTGAAGCTTTCTTT.

V gene TRBV11-1 combines with J gene TRBJ2-1; 9 nucleotides match TRBD2. Unmatched junction bases numbered 7, after V lost 11 bases and J lost 2 bases. The CDR3 is 14 residues long. CDR1 is SGHAT, CDR2 FQDESV, per germline (reference sequence). The CDR3 DNA follows: TGTGCCTCCCGAGGCGGGGGGGCCTACAATGAGCAGTTCTTC. It translates to CASRGGGAYNEQFF.

CDR3 nucleotides: TGTGCCATCAGTGTGGAGGGCGGGAGCACTGAAGCTTTCTTT. Its protein is CAISVEGGSTEAFF. The chain has TRBV10-3 and TRBJ1-1; D is unresolved. Deletions cut 4 bases from V and 4 bases from J, with 13 bases between. Germline lookup yields CDR1 ENHRY and CDR2 SYGVKD. CDR3 length equals 14 residues.

The chain combines TRBV3-1 (or the pseudogene TRBV3-2) with TRBJ2-7, with a tentative D call TRBD1 (6 bases). This CDR3 contains 16 residues. V was cut by 0 bases and J by 1 base, with 13 bases left in between. Germline-derived CDR1 and CDR2 are LGHDT and YNNKEL (reference sequence). In DNA form, the CDR3 reads TGTGCCAGCAGCCAAGACGGGATACAGGGTTCCTACGAGCAGTACTTC. Residues: CASSQDGIQGSYEQYF.

The chain uses TRBV15 and TRBJ2-7, with D perhaps TRBD1 (5 bases). V was trimmed by 8 bases and J by 1 base, leaving 9 bases between them. The CDR3 loop spans 12 amino acids. Germline CDR1 reads LNHNV; CDR2 reads YYDKDF (reference sequence). CDR3: CATQGSSYEQYF. In DNA form, the CDR3 reads TGTGCCACCCAGGGCTCTTCCTACGAGCAGTACTTC.

The rearrangement links TRBV5-4 to TRBJ2-7; the match to TRBD1 covers 11 bases. The germline gives CDR1 SGHNT, CDR2 YYREEE (reference sequence). The CDR3 covers 15 residues. J was trimmed by 3 bases and V by 0 bases; bases with no gene match: 2. The CDR3 region is CASSLAGTGGYEQYF. Here the CDR3 DNA reads TGTGCCAGCAGCTTGGCGGGGACAGGGGGCTACGAGCAGTACTTC. The variable domain in full, with the rest retrieved from reference TRBV5-4 and TRBJ2-7, is ETGVTQSPTHLIKTRGQQVTLRCSSQSGHNTVSWYQQALGQGPQFIFQYYREEENGRGNFPPRFSGLQFPNYSSELNVNALELDDSALYLCASSLAGTGGYEQYFGPGTRLTVT.

This clone was observed once. The V call is TRBV2, the J call TRBJ2-1; 8 bases are a match to TRBD1. The CDR3 runs to 15 residues. V dropped 2 bases and J dropped 6; count of bases not matched to a gene: 6. CDR1 SNHLY and CDR2 FYNNEI come from the germline V gene. The CDR3, as DNA: TGTGCCAGCAGTGAACGAGACAGGGGTCCCAATGAGCAGTTCTTC. Residues: CASSERDRGPNEQFF.

The chain joins TRBV19 to TRBJ2-3; 10 nucleotides line up with TRBD2. J was trimmed by 2 bases and V by 7 bases; bases with no gene match: 12. CDR1 LNHDA and CDR2 SQIVND come from the germline V gene (reference sequence). CDR3 length: 17 amino acids. The CDR3: CASNLAGGLTLTDTQYF. The CDR3 nucleotides are TGTGCCAGTAACTTAGCGGGGGGACTAACTCTCACAGATACGCAGTATTTT.

This clone was observed a handful of times. The chain recombines TRBV6-4 with TRBJ2-7; 8 positions agree with TRBD1. The CDR3 has 14 amino acids. Germline V lookup: CDR1 MRHNA, CDR2 SNTAGT. V dropped 8 bases and J dropped 4; count of bases not matched to a gene: 10. The CDR3: CASRIGRGQYEQYF. In nucleotides, the CDR3 is TGTGCCAGCCGAATTGGCAGGGGGCAATACGAGCAGTACTTC.

This rearrangement joins TRBV4-3 to TRBJ1-4, with 7 bases matching TRBD1. The germline V gene encodes CDR1 LGHNA and CDR2 YSLEER. Germline trimming cut 1 base from V and 0 bases from J; bases unmatched to any gene: 5. The CDR3 consists of 17 residues. CDR3 coding DNA: TGCGCCAGCAGCCAAGGACAGGGCCGCGCAACTAATGAAAAACTGTTTTTT. As protein: CASSQGQGRATNEKLFF.

CDR3 sequence reads: CASSSGTSTDTQYF. Here the CDR3 DNA reads TGTGCCAGCAGTAGCGGAACTAGCACAGATACGCAGTATTTT. The V gene is TRBV9, the J gene TRBJ2-3; D might be TRBD2 (6 bases). The CDR3 contains 14 residues. V was shortened by 5 bases and J by 0 bases, with 10 bases between the two germline ends. Germline lookup yields CDR1 SGDLS and CDR2 YYNGEE.

V and J are TRBV7-2 and TRBJ2-1, with TRBD2 matching over 8 bases. The CDR3 loop spans 18 amino acids. In germline, CDR1 is SGHTA, CDR2 FQGNSA. V trimming: 6 bases; J trimming: 4 bases; junction bases outside the gene matches: 17. CDR3 sequence: CASRTKNGTGGPYNEQFF. The CDR3 DNA is TGTGCCAGCAGGACCAAAAACGGGACGGGGGGGCCTTACAATGAGCAGTTCTTC.

The chain links TRBV19 to TRBJ1-6; 8 nucleotides match TRBD1. The CDR3 sequence is 18 residues long. The junction had 11 bases not matched to a gene; V was cut back by 7 bases and J by 0 bases. CDR1 is LNHDA and CDR2 is SQIVND in the germline V gene (reference sequence). DNA of the CDR3: TGTGCCAGTACCCCCGCCGGACAGGGACGCTCCTATAATTCACCCCTCCACTTT. Translation gives CASTPAGQGRSYNSPLHF.

This clone has more than one count but fewer than ten. CDR3 region: CASNGQGASGNTIYF. The CDR3 coding sequence is TGTGCCAGCAACGGACAGGGCGCCTCTGGAAACACCATATATTTT. The chain recombines TRBV28 with TRBJ1-3; 8 nucleotides agree with TRBD1. The CDR3 is 15 amino acids. The V segment lost 7 bases and the J segment 0 bases; nucleotides outside the gene matches: 5. The germline CDR1 and CDR2 sequences are MDHEN and SYDVKM.

This clone was seen more than once but under ten times. Here the CDR3 DNA reads TGTGCCAGCTCAGTCCCGGGACACAAGAACACTGAAGCTTTCTTT. Residues: CASSVPGHKNTEAFF. The chain uses TRBV18 and TRBJ1-1; D possibly corresponds to TRBD1 (6 bases). Trimming left V 5 bases short and J 1 base short, with 14 bases between. Germline V CDR1 and CDR2: KGHSH, LQKENI. The CDR3 length is 15 residues.

The chain has TRBV5-1 and TRBJ2-5, with 10 bases lining up with TRBD1. The germline gives CDR1 SGHRS, CDR2 YFSETQ. The CDR3 runs to 15 residues. Losses at the gene ends were 4 bases for V and 5 bases for J; bases not matched to a gene: 8. CDR3 in amino acids: CASSLRQGAWETQYF. The CDR3 DNA reads TGCGCCAGCAGCCTGAGACAGGGGGCGTGGGAGACCCAGTACTTC.

This chain uses TRBV5-1 with TRBJ2-4; D is perhaps TRBD1 (5 bases). V lost 0 bases to trimming and J lost 5 bases, with 12 bases between them. The CDR3 runs 15 residues. Germline CDR1 reads SGHRS; CDR2 reads YFSETQ. In DNA form, the CDR3 reads TGCGCCAGCAGCTTGGAAGGGGCGGTGGAAAACATTCAGTACTTC. Encoded protein: CASSLEGAVENIQYF.

The rearrangement joins TRBV5-1 to TRBJ2-7, with D perhaps matching TRBD2 (6 bases). The germline gives CDR1 SGHRS, CDR2 YFSETQ. Trimming stripped 0 bases from V and 1 base from J, with 8 bases between. The CDR3 loop spans 14 amino acids. The CDR3 DNA reads TGCGCCAGCAGCTTGGCGGGAGTGTCCTACGAGCAGTACTTC. This gives the protein CASSLAGVSYEQYF. The entire variable domain, with the rest obtained from reference TRBV5-1 and TRBJ2-7, is as follows: KAGVTQTPRYLIKTRGQQVTLSCSPISGHRSVSWYQQTPGQGLQFLFEYFSETQRNKGNFPGRFSGRQFSNSRSEMNVSTLELGDSALYLCASSLAGVSYEQYFGPGTRLTVT.

J is TRBJ2-5 and V is TRBV9, with a possible D match to TRBD2 (6 bases). The CDR3 is 14 residues long. The V and J ends lost 1 base and 5 bases respectively, with 12 bases between them. The germline CDR1 and CDR2 sequences are SGDLS and YYNGEE. CDR3 loop: CASSVSSGGETQYF. The CDR3 bases are TGTGCCAGCAGCGTATCCTCTGGGGGGGAGACCCAGTACTTC.

The CDR3 DNA reads as TGTGCCAGCAGCGTAGACGGGAGCCACACCGGGGAGCTGTTTTTT. Its translation: CASSVDGSHTGELFF. This chain uses TRBV9 with TRBJ2-2; TRBD2 might be the D (6 bases). This CDR3 spans 15 amino acids. Trimming left V 0 bases short and J 3 bases short, with 9 bases between. Germline V lookup: CDR1 SGDLS, CDR2 YYNGEE.

The chain employs TRBV10-3 and TRBJ1-5; D may be TRBD1 (6 bases). There are 16 residues in the CDR3. CDR1 ENHRY and CDR2 SYGVKD come from the germline V gene. V was shortened by 6 bases and J by 3 bases, with 18 bases between the two germline ends. Written as DNA, the CDR3 is TGTGCCATCAGGGCCGCCGGGACAAGTTACAATCAGCCCCAGCATTTT. As protein: CAIRAAGTSYNQPQHF.

The V gene is TRBV7-3, the J gene TRBJ2-5; tentatively, D is TRBD2 (5 bases). Germline CDR1 reads SGHTA; CDR2 reads FQGTGA. Trimming cost V 5 bases and J 2 bases, with 9 bases left between them. The CDR3 totals 13 residues. CDR3 coding DNA: TGTGCCAGCAGCCGTAGCGCGCAAGAGACCCAGTACTTC. Translation: CASSRSAQETQYF.

The CDR3 bases are TGTGCCAGCATCGCCGGGACAGGGATGTCTGAAGCTTTCTTT. Its translation is CASIAGTGMSEAFF. The gene calls are TRBV28 and TRBJ1-1, with 9 bases matching TRBD1. This CDR3 has 14 amino acids. V dropped 7 bases and J dropped 6; count of bases not matched to a gene: 9. Germline V CDR1 and CDR2: MDHEN, SYDVKM.

The V call is TRBV5-4, the J call TRBJ2-7; D remains ambiguous. The CDR3 loop spans 14 amino acids. The V end was cut by 0 bases, the J end by 3 bases, with 10 bases between. Germline V gene sequence: CDR1 SGHNT, CDR2 YYREEE (reference sequence). The CDR3 sequence: CASSLGPPSYEQYF. The CDR3 DNA is TGTGCCAGCAGCTTGGGCCCCCCTAGCTACGAGCAGTACTTC.

The gene calls are TRBV15 and TRBJ1-2, with D perhaps TRBD1 (6 bases). The ends were cut back, 0 bases at V and 8 bases at J, with 16 bases in the middle. The CDR3 is 15 amino acids. Germline V CDR1 and CDR2: LNHNV, YYDKDF (reference sequence). Written as DNA, the CDR3 is TGTGCCACCAGCAGAGAGCCCATACAGGGAACCGGCTACACCTTC. Protein product: CATSREPIQGTGYTF.

The V call is TRBV19, the J call TRBJ1-1, with TRBD1 identical over 7 bases. After removal of 3 bases from V and 5 bases from J, the junction contained 9 bases not matched to a gene. Germline V gene data show CDR1 as LNHDA and CDR2 as SQIVND (reference sequence). The CDR3 length is 15 residues. DNA for the CDR3: TGTGCCAGTAGTATGGGTGACAGGGTTAGTACTGAAGCTTTCTTT. It is translated as CASSMGDRVSTEAFF.

This clone came up once. The chain employs TRBV13 and TRBJ2-1; 9 bases match TRBD2. V dropped 9 bases and J dropped 0; count of bases not matched to a gene: 6. CDR1 is PRHDT, CDR2 FYEKMQ, per germline (reference sequence). This CDR3 contains 15 residues. In DNA form, the CDR3 reads TGTGCCAGTAGCGGGAGCCCATTCTCCTACAATGAGCAGTTCTTC. Its protein product is CASSGSPFSYNEQFF.

The chain combines TRBV6-6 with TRBJ2-1; 10 nucleotides align to TRBD2. V was clipped by 5 bases and J by 7 bases; unmatched bases: 17. CDR3 length: 18 residues. CDR1 is MNHNY, CDR2 SVGAGI, per germline (reference sequence). The CDR3 spells CASSHPKRGGFVANEQFF. The CDR3, as DNA: TGTGCCAGCAGTCACCCTAAGCGGGGGGGCTTCGTCGCGAATGAGCAGTTCTTC.

V is TRBV4-2 and J is TRBJ1-4; no clear D. This CDR3 region has 16 residues. The V end lost 0 bases, the J end lost 0 bases, and 8 bases lay between the germline ends. CDR1 is LGHNA, CDR2 YNFKEQ, per germline. CDR3 residues: CASSQDGQATNEKLFF. Here the CDR3 DNA reads TGTGCCAGCAGCCAAGATGGCCAGGCAACTAATGAAAAACTGTTTTTT.

The chain has TRBV5-1 and TRBJ1-1, with a tentative D call TRBD1 (5 bases). Trimming took off 4 bases at V and 11 bases at J, with 18 bases between the two ends. The CDR3 consists of 13 residues. Germline V gene sequence: CDR1 SGHRS, CDR2 YFSETQ. In nucleotides, the CDR3 is TGCGCCAGCAGCGGGTCTGTGGGGCAAAGCGCTTTCTTT. This codes for CASSGSVGQSAFF.